These T cell receptor beta chains were read from a single sample in a study of shared clonotypes between healthy human individuals. Using immunoSEQ multiplex PCR, the repertoire was profiled, and TCRdb retains in-frame clones only, with some absent. The data show 2 million to 3 million clones, with roughly 93% seen just once and roughly 0.39% held by the top ten. Sequencing was carried out using naive CD4+ T cells from PBMCs. The receptors come from a man younger than 35 in good health. Some clones in this sample may be carry-over from other donors' samples. The CDR3 runs from the conserved cysteine through the conserved F or W. A D gene is named only where the DNA matches it firmly. Expanded clones are given a class, and other clones once, few, many or no size at all.

TRBD1 | NA | TRBJ1-1 | TRBV27 | 15 | CASSLLQGSNTEAFF | TGTGCCAGCAGTTTACTACAGGGGTCAAACACTGAAGCTTTCTTT
TRBD1 | once | TRBJ2-1 | TRBV6-4 | 14 | CASSVGTGRNEQFF | TGTGCCAGCAGTGTGGGGACAGGGAGGAATGAGCAGTTCTTC
TRBD2 | NA | TRBJ2-5 | TRBV20-1 | 11 | CSGLARETQYF | TGCAGCGGACTAGCGAGAGAGACCCAGTACTTC
TRBD1 | NA | TRBJ1-1 | TRBV7-2 | 13 | CASSLTGGTEAFF | TGTGCCAGCAGCTTAACAGGGGGCACTGAAGCTTTCTTT
NA | NA | TRBJ2-4 | TRBV4-1 | 16 | CASSQDHGWRGNIQYF | TGCGCCAGCAGCCAAGATCATGGGTGGCGAGGGAACATTCAGTACTTC
TRBD2 | NA | TRBJ2-7 | TRBV7-6 | 15 | CASSLWTSGLYEQYF | TGTGCCAGCAGCCTCTGGACTAGCGGACTCTACGAGCAGTACTTC
NA | NA | TRBJ2-6 | TRBV7-2 | 14 | CASSLESGANVLTF | TGTGCCAGCAGCTTGGAGTCTGGGGCCAACGTCCTGACTTTC
NA | NA | TRBJ1-2 | TRBV28 | 13 | CASSLGDRAGYTF | TGTGCCAGCAGTTTAGGGGACCGCGCGGGCTACACCTTC
TRBD2 | NA | TRBJ2-7 | TRBV15 | 16 | CATSRDIGLEAYEQYF | TGTGCCACCAGCAGAGATATCGGACTAGAGGCCTACGAGCAGTACTTC
NA | NA | TRBJ2-7 | TRBV9 | 15 | CASSVDAGSPYEQYF | TGTGCCAGCAGCGTAGACGCTGGATCCCCCTACGAGCAGTACTTC
TRBD2 | NA | TRBJ2-7 | TRBV27 | 15 | CASSLLPAGAYEQYF | TGTGCCAGCAGTTTACTACCAGCGGGAGCATACGAGCAGTACTTC
NA | NA | TRBJ1-2 | TRBV5-1 | 14 | CASSLGGRDYGYTF | TGCGCCAGCAGCTTGGGTGGACGCGATTATGGCTACACCTTC
TRBD1 | NA | TRBJ1-5 | TRBV29-1 | 14 | CSATGTGGNQPQHF | TGCAGCGCCACCGGGACAGGAGGGAATCAGCCCCAGCATTTT
TRBD1 | NA | TRBJ1-2 | TRBV18 | 16 | CASSTGRDSTNYGYTF | TGTGCCAGCTCAACCGGGCGGGACAGCACTAACTATGGCTACACCTTC
NA | NA | TRBJ1-1 | TRBV25-1 | 13 | CASTRGGRTEAFF | TGTGCCAGCACCAGAGGCGGGCGCACTGAAGCTTTCTTT
NA | NA | TRBJ1-1 | TRBV9 | 14 | CASSVSALFTEAFF | TGTGCCAGCAGCGTAAGCGCCCTCTTCACTGAAGCTTTCTTT
TRBD2 | NA | TRBJ2-7 | TRBV5-4 | 14 | CASKLSGSGHEQYF | TGTGCCAGCAAGCTTAGCGGGAGCGGCCACGAGCAGTACTTC
NA | NA | TRBJ1-2 | TRBV20-1 | 11 | CSARSRAGYTF | TGCAGTGCTAGAAGCAGGGCGGGCTACACCTTC
NA | NA | TRBJ1-2 | TRBV6-5 | 14 | CASSFLRSDYGYTF | TGTGCCAGCAGTTTCTTACGTTCAGACTATGGCTACACCTTC
TRBD2 | NA | TRBJ2-7 | TRBV28 | 15 | CASSQRLAGGLEQYF | TGTGCCAGCAGTCAACGACTAGCGGGAGGGCTTGAGCAGTACTTC
NA | NA | TRBJ2-1 | TRBV19 | 15 | CASSILHRDRNEQFF | TGTGCCAGTAGTATTCTTCACAGGGATCGTAATGAGCAGTTCTTC
TRBD1 | NA | TRBJ2-7 | TRBV10-3 | 12 | CAAGQGLYEQYF | TGTGCCGCGGGACAGGGATTATACGAGCAGTACTTC
NA | NA | TRBJ2-7 | TRBV11-2 | 14 | CASSLLQGLSEQYF | TGTGCCAGCAGCTTATTACAGGGCCTAAGCGAGCAGTACTTC
NA | once | TRBJ1-4 | TRBV30 | 15 | CAWSPSGPLGEKLFF | TGTGCCTGGAGTCCTTCGGGCCCCTTGGGTGAAAAACTGTTTTTT
TRBD1 | NA | TRBJ1-1 | TRBV6-5 | 15 | CASSRTYRGPTEAFF | TGTGCCAGCAGTAGAACGTACAGGGGGCCCACTGAAGCTTTCTTT
TRBD1 | NA | TRBJ2-6 | TRBV28 | 16 | CASSNTGVSGANVLTF | TGTGCCAGCAGTAATACAGGGGTCTCTGGGGCCAACGTCCTGACTTTC
NA | NA | TRBJ1-1 | TRBV28 | 14 | CASGGTGPNTEAFF | TGTGCCAGCGGGGGAACAGGCCCAAACACTGAAGCTTTCTTT
NA | NA | TRBJ2-1 | TRBV29-1 | 11 | CSVGQLNEQFF | TGCAGCGTTGGGCAGCTCAATGAGCAGTTCTTC
TRBD2 | few | TRBJ2-2 | TRBV9 | 16 | CASSGTSGSGTGELFF | TGTGCCAGCAGCGGGACTAGCGGAAGCGGGACCGGGGAGCTGTTTTTT
NA | NA | TRBJ2-1 | TRBV5-4 | 14 | CASSSDRSYNEQFF | TGTGCCAGCAGCTCAGACAGATCCTACAATGAGCAGTTCTTC
NA | NA | TRBJ2-7 | TRBV28 | 17 | CASSLGAGAKIVDEQYF | TGTGCCAGCAGTTTAGGGGCGGGGGCGAAGATTGTCGACGAGCAGTACTTC
TRBD2 | once | TRBJ2-2 | TRBV9 | 17 | CASSVAGLAGGTGELFF | TGTGCCAGCAGCGTAGCGGGACTAGCGGGAGGAACCGGGGAGCTGTTTTTT
NA | NA | TRBJ1-1 | TRBV5-1 | 15 | CASSLGLQGNTEAFF | TGCGCCAGCAGCTTGGGCCTCCAGGGGAACACTGAAGCTTTCTTT
NA | NA | TRBJ2-3 | TRBV7-8 | 12 | CASITPQGAQYF | TGTGCCAGCATCACCCCTCAGGGAGCGCAGTATTTT
NA | once | TRBJ2-7 | TRBV19 | 13 | CASSLTQGREQYF | TGTGCCAGTAGTCTCACGCAGGGACGGGAGCAGTACTTC
NA | NA | TRBJ2-7 | TRBV7-9 | 12 | CASSFYTYEQYF | TGTGCCAGCAGCTTTTATACCTACGAGCAGTACTTC
TRBD1 | NA | TRBJ2-3 | TRBV5-1 | 15 | CASSYRDRGADTQYF | TGCGCCAGCAGCTACCGGGACAGGGGAGCAGATACGCAGTATTTT
NA | NA | TRBJ1-5 | TRBV7-8 | 16 | CASSLGTPLSNQPQHF | TGTGCCAGCAGCTTAGGGACACCCCTTAGCAATCAGCCCCAGCATTTT
NA | NA | TRBJ1-2 | TRBV19 | 12 | CASRGQIYGYTF | TGTGCCAGTAGAGGACAGATCTATGGCTACACCTTC
TRBD1 | few | TRBJ1-5 | TRBV29-1 | 12 | CSVGTGNQPQHF | TGCAGCGTCGGGACAGGGAATCAGCCCCAGCATTTT
TRBD1 | NA | TRBJ2-2 | TRBV7-7 | 18 | CASTKIPGQPSNTGELFF | TGTGCCAGCACCAAAATCCCGGGACAGCCTTCGAACACCGGGGAGCTGTTTTTT
TRBD1 | NA | TRBJ2-7 | TRBV27 | 17 | CASSLRREGAVSYEQYF | TGTGCCAGCAGTTTACGGCGTGAGGGGGCGGTATCCTACGAGCAGTACTTC
NA | NA | TRBJ1-1 | TRBV7-9 | 14 | CASSLTAGDTEAFF | TGTGCCAGCAGCTTAACGGCAGGGGACACTGAAGCTTTCTTT
NA | once | TRBJ2-1 | TRBV5-6 | 15 | CASSLAGQAYNEQFF | TGTGCCAGCAGCCTAGCGGGACAGGCCTACAATGAGCAGTTCTTC
TRBD1 | NA | TRBJ2-2 | TRBV5-4 | 18 | CASSPGGGTGGFTGELFF | TGTGCCAGCAGCCCAGGAGGAGGGACAGGGGGTTTCACCGGGGAGCTGTTTTTT
NA | once | TRBJ2-2 | TRBV19 | 13 | CASSIRAAGELFF | TGTGCCAGTAGTATTAGAGCCGCCGGGGAGCTGTTTTTT
TRBD1 | NA | TRBJ1-5 | TRBV19 | 14 | CASKQDRGNQPQHF | TGTGCCAGTAAGCAGGACAGGGGTAACCAGCCCCAGCATTTT
TRBD1 | NA | TRBJ2-3 | TRBV15 | 14 | CATSRRQGVDTQYF | TGTGCCACCAGCAGGCGACAGGGTGTAGATACGCAGTATTTT
TRBD2 | NA | TRBJ2-7 | TRBV5-1 | 15 | CASSLGTSGIYEQYF | TGCGCCAGCAGCCTAGGGACTAGCGGGATATACGAGCAGTACTTC
TRBD1 | NA | TRBJ1-2 | TRBV6-1 | 13 | CASTPGTGYGYTF | TGTGCCAGCACTCCCGGGACAGGCTATGGCTACACCTTC
TRBD1 | NA | TRBJ1-5 | TRBV2 | 14 | CASSDRTGRTAQHF | TGTGCCAGCAGTGACAGGACAGGGCGCACAGCCCAGCATTTT
NA | NA | TRBJ1-3 | TRBV5-1 | 16 | CASSLGELVSGNTIYF | TGCGCCAGCAGCCTAGGAGAGTTGGTCTCTGGAAACACCATATATTTT
NA | NA | TRBJ2-1 | TRBV15 | 17 | CATSRDWVRSRYNEQFF | TGTGCCACCAGCAGAGATTGGGTCCGAAGTCGGTACAATGAGCAGTTCTTC